This T cell receptor (beta chain) is drawn from a study of T cell repertoires in cytomegalovirus infection. Study information: It can be stated that public TCR beta signatures indicated CMV infection as well as a matching HLA type.

General study findings and limits: HLA-C-restricted, CMV-specific TCR beta clonotypes were dominant ex vivo.

This clonotype was observed a handful of times. What it binds is unknown. TCRdb re-analysed the reads in MiXCR, keeping a single row per CDR3 protein. The table lists approximately 1,000,000 distinct CDR3 sequences, about a third of them singletons, with over 11% in the top ten. The CDR3 sequence is 17 residues long. Trimming cost V 2 bases and J 2 bases, with 19 bases left between them. Germline CDR1 and CDR2: MNHNY and SVGAGI (reference sequence). The sequence came from a human donor in good health (CMV status not recorded). Some clones in this sample may be carry-over from other donors' samples. The gene calls are TRBV6-6 and TRBJ2-7, with D maybe TRBD2 (7 bases). Here the sequenced sample was cultured CD8+ T cells from PBMCs, taken from culture after CMV antigen stimulation. The CDR3 DNA reads as TGTGCCAGCAGTTACCCGAGGGAGGGGGGCCTACCCTACGAGCAGTACTTC. As protein: CASSYPREGGLPYEQYF.